This T cell receptor beta chain emerged from a study of T cells in narcolepsy. Libraries were prepared by immunoSEQ multiplex PCR; TCRdb keeps only in-frame clonotypes and omits some of them. Among under 25,000 clones listed, roughly 81% were seen once. The V gene's germline CDR1 is SGHKS and CDR2 YYEKEE (reference sequence). Trimming removed 1 base at V and 2 bases at J, with 6 bases between. The CDR3 contains 13 residues. V and J are TRBV5-5 and TRBJ2-5; D not certain. The sample taken for sequencing was CD45RA- memory CD4+ T cells from PBMCs. The receptor was isolated from a human donor with narcolepsy. The CDR3: CASSLYGQETQYF. In DNA, the CDR3 is TGTGCCAGCAGCTTGTATGGTCAAGAGACCCAGTACTTC. Full variable domain (remainder filled in from reference TRBV5-5 and TRBJ2-5): DAGVTQSPTHLIKTRGQQVTLRCSPISGHKSVSWYQQVLGQGPQFIFQYYEKEERGRGNFPDRFSARQFPNYSSELNVNALLLGDSALYLCASSLYGQETQYFGPGTRLLVL.